A single sample is the source of the 22 T cell receptor beta chains below, sequenced in a study of blood T cell repertoires in COVID-19. This table comes from immunoSEQ multiplex PCR, and its TCRdb copy is limited to in-frame clones, with some not included. The data contain 200,000 to 250,000 clones, 75% to 85% of them singletons. Source material: peripheral blood. Every receptor here comes from a woman of 80 years or more with COVID-19, enrolled during active disease.

A remark on this clone: Other DNA sequences of this sample code for an identical CDR3. The J gene is TRBJ1-2, the V gene TRBV18; 9 bases agree with TRBD1. Germline CDR1 reads KGHSH; CDR2 reads LQKENI. Trimming removed 6 bases from V and 4 bases from J; junction bases left unmatched: 6. This CDR3 has 14 residues. The CDR3 spells CASSPGQGTYGYTF. The CDR3 bases are TGTGCCAGCTCGCCGGGACAGGGAACCTATGGCTACACCTTC.

The chain combines TRBV5-4 with TRBJ1-4; 7 bases are shared with TRBD1. The length of the CDR3 is 15 residues. The V gene end was trimmed by 4 bases and the J gene end by 4 bases; junction bases not matched to a gene: 7. CDR1 and CDR2 (germline): SGHNT, YYREEE (reference sequence). Written as DNA, the CDR3 is TGTGCCAGCAGCACTAACAGGGGACTTAATGAAAAACTGTTTTTT. Translation gives CASSTNRGLNEKLFF.

The CDR3 coding sequence is TGTGCCAGCAGCCCGAACGAGTTAGGCACAGATACGCAGTATTTT. Amino acid sequence: CASSPNELGTDTQYF. This sequence joins TRBV13 and TRBJ2-3; the D is unclear. Germline CDR1 and CDR2: PRHDT and FYEKMQ (reference sequence). Between the trimmed V and J ends, which lost 5 bases and 1 base, there was a span of 13 bases. The CDR3 has 15 residues.

This chain joins TRBV11-2 and TRBJ2-5, with 10 bases matching TRBD1. In germline, CDR1 is SGHAT, CDR2 FQNNGV. With 7 bases clipped from V and 0 bases from J, the junction kept 14 bases outside the gene matches. The CDR3 sequence is 18 residues long. This chain's CDR3 is CASNDRGRGWQYQETQYF. CDR3 nucleotide sequence: TGTGCCAGCAACGACAGGGGGCGCGGGTGGCAGTACCAAGAGACCCAGTACTTC. The full variable domain, in which reference TRBV11-2 and TRBJ2-5 provide the parts outside the CDR3, is EAGVAQSPRYKIIEKRQSVAFWCNPISGHATLYWYQQILGQGPKLLIQFQNNGVVDDSQLPKDRFSAERLKGVDSTLKIQPAKLEDSAVYLCASNDRGRGWQYQETQYFGPGTRLLVL.

The J gene is TRBJ2-3, the V gene TRBV6-1; 9 nucleotides align to TRBD2. Germline assignment: CDR1 MNHNS and CDR2 SASEGT. J gave up 2 bases and V 4 bases, and 7 bases lay outside the gene matches. The CDR3 is 16 amino acids. CDR3 region: CASSVGRGGNTDTQYF. CDR3 nucleotides: TGTGCCAGCAGTGTTGGGCGGGGGGGCAACACAGATACGCAGTATTTT.

The chain employs TRBV6-2 or TRBV6-3 and TRBJ2-7; 10 bases match TRBD2. The trim removed 6 bases at V and 1 base at J, leaving 6 bases unmatched. Germline V gene lookup returns CDR1 MNHEY and CDR2 SVGEGT. CDR3 length: 15 residues. CDR3 DNA sequence: TGTGCCAGCAGCCAAGCGGGGGGGCCGTCCTACGAGCAGTACTTC. It yields the protein CASSQAGGPSYEQYF.

The chain is built from TRBV28 and TRBJ1-4, with TRBD1 matching 7 bases. Germline V gene sequence: CDR1 MDHEN, CDR2 SYDVKM. The CDR3 sequence is 12 residues long. J was trimmed by 8 bases and V by 11 bases; bases with no gene match: 8. The CDR3 reads CASRGPKEKLFF. CDR3 DNA sequence: TGTGCCTCGAGGGGGCCGAAGGAAAAACTGTTTTTT.

The chain has TRBV27 and TRBJ1-1; 7 bases fit TRBD1. CDR1 and CDR2 (germline): MNHEY, SMNVEV (reference sequence). After removal of 5 bases from V and 8 bases from J, the junction contained 5 bases not matched to a gene. The CDR3 contains 12 residues. The CDR3 DNA follows: TGTGCCAGCAGTGCGTGGACAGGCGAAGCTTTCTTT. This codes for CASSAWTGEAFF.

In the case of this clone: A read error may be the cause here, since a much bigger clone is one base away. This chain uses TRBV7-3 with TRBJ1-1; possibly TRBD1 for D (6 bases). CDR1 is SGHTA, CDR2 FQGTGA, per germline. V was clipped by 2 bases and J by 1 base, with 8 bases between them. This CDR3 is 14 amino acids long. The CDR3 protein is CASSLGGRNTEAFF. CDR3 sequence (DNA): TGTGCCAGCAGCTTAGGGGGCAGGAACACTGAAGCTTTCTTT.

This rearrangement joins TRBV3-1 (or the pseudogene TRBV3-2) to TRBJ2-5; 12 bases align to TRBD2. The CDR3 runs 18 residues. V trimming: 4 bases; J trimming: 5 bases; junction bases outside the gene matches: 14. Per the germline V gene, CDR1 is LGHDT and CDR2 is YNNKEL (reference sequence). CDR3 nucleotide sequence: TGTGCCAGCAGCCCGGGGCCGGGACGACTAGCGGGAGCGGAGACCCAGTACTTC. It codes for CASSPGPGRLAGAETQYF.

This clone was seen once. The chain combines TRBV2 with TRBJ2-6, with 8 bases lining up with TRBD2. CDR1 and CDR2 (germline): SNHLY, FYNNEI. The CDR3 loop spans 17 amino acids. After removal of 7 bases from V and 3 bases from J, the junction contained 11 bases not matched to a gene. The CDR3 spells CASTQRESSFGANVLTF. The CDR3 DNA reads as TGTGCCAGCACTCAGCGGGAGTCTAGTTTTGGGGCCAACGTCCTGACTTTC.

This chain connects TRBV7-3 to TRBJ1-6; the D gene is possibly TRBD1 (6 bases). Germline loops: CDR1 SGHTA, CDR2 FQGTGA. V shed 0 bases and J shed 6 bases, with 6 bases lying between them. This CDR3 is built from 14 residues. CDR3 loop: CASSLTRGNSPLHF. The CDR3 DNA is TGTGCCAGCAGCTTAACCAGGGGTAATTCACCCCTCCACTTT. The full variable domain, rest sourced from reference TRBV7-3 and TRBJ1-6, is GAGVSQTPSNKVTEKGKYVELRCDPISGHTALYWYRQSLGQGPEFLIYFQGTGAADDSGLPNDRFFAVRPEGSVSTLKIQRTERGDSAVYLCASSLTRGNSPLHFGNGTRLTVT.

The chain links TRBV5-1 to TRBJ1-1, with TRBD1 matching over 10 bases. This CDR3 contains 15 residues. The J segment lost 4 bases and the V segment lost 4 bases, leaving 7 bases of the junction unmatched. Looked up from germline, CDR1 is SGHRS and CDR2 is YFSETQ. CDR3 residues: CASSLDRGGFTEAFF. The CDR3 DNA follows: TGCGCCAGCAGCCTGGACAGGGGGGGATTCACTGAAGCTTTCTTT.

This chain uses TRBV6-6 with TRBJ1-1; the match to TRBD1 covers 7 bases. The CDR3 sequence is 16 residues long. CDR1 MNHNY and CDR2 SVGAGI come from the germline V gene (reference sequence). The V and J ends lost 4 bases and 7 bases, in that order; junction bases with no gene match: 15. The CDR3 DNA follows: TGTGCCAGCAGTTCACTACCGGGACAGAGTACGGTTGAAGCTTTCTTT. Encoded protein: CASSSLPGQSTVEAFF.

This clone was observed a single time. The V and J genes are TRBV27 and TRBJ2-1, with 10 bases matching TRBD2. The germline gives CDR1 MNHEY, CDR2 SMNVEV (reference sequence). The CDR3 runs 15 residues. V lost 7 bases, J lost 3 bases, and 6 bases stayed unmatched. The DNA for the CDR3 is TGTGCCAGCAATCCTAGCGGGAGACTCTACAATGAGCAGTTCTTC. Translating gives CASNPSGRLYNEQFF.

The chain has TRBV5-4 and TRBJ2-1; unclear D gene. CDR3 length equals 12 residues. Trimming left V 4 bases short and J 9 bases short, with 11 bases between. Germline V gives CDR1 SGHNT, CDR2 YYREEE (reference sequence). CDR3: CASSPTRGEQFF. CDR3 nucleotides: TGTGCCAGCAGCCCAACCCGCGGTGAGCAGTTCTTC.

The chain is built from TRBV3-1 (or the pseudogene TRBV3-2) and TRBJ2-5; 8 bases are a match to TRBD1. The J segment lost 5 bases and the V segment lost 4 bases, leaving 3 bases of the junction unmatched. In germline, CDR1 is LGHDT, CDR2 YNNKEL (reference sequence). CDR3 size: 13 residues. CDR3 residues: CASSLTGGETQYF. Here the CDR3 DNA reads TGTGCCAGCAGCCTCACAGGGGGGGAGACCCAGTACTTC.

The rearrangement links TRBV20-1 to TRBJ2-7; no reliable D call. The germline V gene has CDR1 DFQATT and CDR2 SNEGSKA (reference sequence). The CDR3 is 11 residues long. Trimming removed 1 base at V and 7 bases at J, with 8 bases between. The CDR3, as DNA: TGCAGTGCTAGAGGCTCGGGTGAGCAGTACTTC. Translation gives CSARGSGEQYF.

There are a few counts of this clone. The genes are TRBV7-3 and TRBJ2-1; 16 bases fit TRBD2. This CDR3 has 16 amino acids. Germline assignment: CDR1 SGHTA and CDR2 FQGTGA. V lost 5 bases and J lost 9; bases outside the gene matches: 7. CDR3 in amino acids: CASSLGLAGGQGEQFF. CDR3 nucleotides: TGTGCCAGCAGCCTGGGACTAGCGGGAGGGCAGGGTGAGCAGTTCTTC.

This chain's CDR3 is CASSLGAGQGARGYTF. Written as DNA, the CDR3 is TGTGCCAGCAGCTTGGGGGCGGGACAGGGGGCGCGGGGCTACACCTTC. The chain employs TRBV5-4 and TRBJ1-2; TRBD1 matches 12 bases. Germline V gives CDR1 SGHNT, CDR2 YYREEE (reference sequence). The CDR3 sequence is 16 residues long. J lost 8 bases, V lost 0 bases, and 8 bases had no gene match.

This chain uses TRBV24-1 with TRBJ2-7, with 8 positions matching TRBD1. CDR3 size: 18 residues. V gave up 3 bases and J gave up 2 bases; unmatched junction bases: 14. CDR1 is KGHDR and CDR2 is SFDVKD in the germline V gene. The CDR3 spells CATSDNPSRDRGTYEQYF. DNA for the CDR3: TGTGCCACCAGTGATAACCCCTCAAGAGACAGGGGCACCTACGAGCAGTACTTC.

The chain couples TRBV5-1 to TRBJ1-4, with D perhaps TRBD1 (6 bases). This CDR3 is built from 15 residues. Germline lookup yields CDR1 SGHRS and CDR2 YFSETQ. The ends were cut back, 0 bases at V and 2 bases at J, with 8 bases in the middle. The DNA of the CDR3 is TGCGCCAGCAGCTTGGAGGACAGCACTAATGAAAAACTGTTTTTT. The encoded protein is CASSLEDSTNEKLFF.